The rows below give T cell receptor beta chains drawn from one sample of a study of beta chain features in type 1 diabetes. TCRdb's copy holds only in-frame clones and misses some; the assay was immunoSEQ multiplex PCR. Of roughly 260,000 clones in the sample, approximately 20% are singletons; the top ten hold 0.028%. Sequences were obtained from naive CD4+ T cells from blood. These receptor sequences come from a woman aged 40 to 55 with type 1 diabetes. The CDR3 runs from the conserved cysteine through the conserved F or W. A D gene is named only where the DNA matches it firmly. Clone size is stated in some rows and not others, as once, few, many or a class when expanded.

D,size,V,J,CDR3,DNA
.,.,TRBV10-3,TRBJ2-5,CAISAALQETQYF,TGTGCCATCTCGGCGGCCCTACAAGAGACCCAGTACTTC
TRBD1,.,TRBV7-2,TRBJ1-4,CASSPDRRDEKLFF,TGTGCCAGCAGCCCGGACAGGAGGGATGAAAAACTGTTTTTT
.,.,TRBV4-1,TRBJ2-1,CASSQEGASRFNEQFF,TGCGCCAGCAGCCAAGAGGGGGCCTCGCGCTTCAATGAGCAGTTCTTC
.,once,TRBV9,TRBJ2-5,CASSAEETQYF,TGTGCCAGCAGCGCAGAAGAGACCCAGTACTTC
.,.,TRBV7-2,TRBJ1-1,CASSPQGGADWTFF,TGTGCCAGCAGTCCCCAAGGAGGGGCTGATTGGACTTTCTTT
.,.,TRBV18,TRBJ1-4,CASSPEGSVNEKLFF,TGTGCCAGCTCACCGGAGGGTTCGGTGAATGAAAAACTGTTTTTT
TRBD1,few,TRBV5-4,TRBJ1-1,CASSQGDTPRAFF,TGTGCCAGCAGCCAGGGGGACACCCCACGAGCTTTCTTT
TRBD1,.,TRBV4-3,TRBJ2-7,CASSLRTGGFSYEQYF,TGCGCCAGCAGCCTCAGGACAGGGGGTTTCTCCTACGAGCAGTACTTC
.,.,TRBV4-3,TRBJ1-2,CASSQVSAGTGGYTF,TGCGCCAGCAGCCAAGTATCTGCGGGAACAGGTGGCTACACCTTC
TRBD1,.,TRBV18,TRBJ1-5,CASSPRTGAGGTEPQHF,TGTGCCAGCTCACCTCGGACAGGGGCTGGGGGCACGGAGCCCCAGCATTTT
.,.,TRBV29-1,TRBJ2-7,CSARDRKQGGEQYF,TGCAGCGCTAGGGACCGTAAGCAGGGAGGCGAGCAGTACTTC
.,few,TRBV6-5,TRBJ1-1,CASSYLGNTEAFF,TGTGCCAGCAGTTACCTCGGGAACACTGAAGCTTTCTTT
TRBD2,few,TRBV4-3,TRBJ2-1,CASSRRLAGGEEQFF,TGCGCCAGCAGCCGAAGACTAGCGGGAGGGGAGGAGCAGTTCTTC
TRBD1,.,TRBV2,TRBJ2-2,CASTGQPYTGELFF,TGTGCCAGCACGGGACAGCCTTACACCGGGGAGCTGTTTTTT
TRBD1,few,TRBV7-9,TRBJ1-5,CASSGDSRNQPQHF,TGTGCCAGCAGCGGGGACAGTCGCAATCAGCCCCAGCATTTT
.,.,TRBV7-3,TRBJ1-1,CASSLRGVGTEAFF,TGTGCCAGCAGCCTCCGCGGGGTGGGGACTGAAGCTTTCTTT
TRBD1,.,TRBV18,TRBJ1-1,CASSLGQPVNTEAFF,TGTGCCAGCTCACTGGGACAGCCTGTGAACACTGAAGCTTTCTTT
.,few,TRBV9,TRBJ1-3,CASSPSVVSGNTIYF,TGTGCCAGCAGCCCCTCCGTGGTGAGTGGAAACACCATATATTTT
.,.,TRBV7-2,TRBJ1-1,CASSPQLPNTEAFF,TGTGCCAGCAGCCCACAGCTTCCGAACACTGAAGCTTTCTTT
.,.,TRBV4-3,TRBJ2-5,CASSQEGTGETQYF,TGCGCCAGCAGCCAAGAAGGAACAGGGGAGACCCAGTACTTC
TRBD1,few,TRBV25-1,TRBJ2-6,CASSALTGGIAGANVLTF,TGTGCCAGCAGTGCTTTGACAGGGGGTATCGCTGGGGCCAACGTCCTGACTTTC
.,few,TRBV29-1,TRBJ1-5,CSVGGDSIGQPQHF,TGCAGCGTTGGGGGGGACTCCATAGGGCAGCCCCAGCATTTT
TRBD1,few,TRBV4-2,TRBJ1-2,CASSPDRINYGYTF,TGTGCCAGCAGCCCGGACAGGATTAACTATGGCTACACCTTC
.,few,TRBV10-3,TRBJ2-7,CAISERGASSYEQYF,TGTGCCATCAGTGAAAGGGGCGCGAGCTCCTACGAGCAGTACTTC
.,.,TRBV6-6,TRBJ2-7,CASSDSYEQYF,TGTGCCAGCAGCGACAGCTACGAGCAGTACTTC
.,few,TRBV15,TRBJ2-7,CATSVAGRSYEQYF,TGTGCCACCAGTGTAGCAGGGAGGTCCTACGAGCAGTACTTC
.,few,TRBV6-5,TRBJ2-5,CASSGVQETQYF,TGTGCCAGCAGCGGGGTCCAAGAGACCCAGTACTTC
TRBD1,few,TRBV29-1,TRBJ1-5,CSVVQGFGQPQHF,TGCAGCGTTGTACAGGGGTTTGGCCAGCCCCAGCATTTT
.,.,TRBV9,TRBJ2-3,CYLGANGTDTQYF,TGTTACCTAGGGGCTAACGGCACAGATACGCAGTATTTT
TRBD1,.,TRBV28,TRBJ2-5,CASSPSGTGVETQYF,TGTGCCAGCAGTCCTTCCGGGACAGGGGTGGAGACCCAGTACTTC
TRBD1,few,TRBV7-9,TRBJ1-5,CASSPDRDQPQHF,TGTGCCAGCAGCCCAGACAGGGACCAGCCCCAGCATTTT
TRBD1,few,TRBV29-1,TRBJ1-2,CSVGGQPFGYTF,TGCAGCGTTGGGGGACAGCCCTTTGGCTACACCTTC
TRBD1,.,TRBV5-6,TRBJ1-1,CASMGDRKNTEAFF,TGTGCCAGCATGGGGGACAGGAAGAACACTGAAGCTTTCTTT
.,.,TRBV2,TRBJ2-7,CASSEARRDEQYF,TGTGCCAGCAGTGAAGCAAGGAGAGACGAGCAGTACTTC